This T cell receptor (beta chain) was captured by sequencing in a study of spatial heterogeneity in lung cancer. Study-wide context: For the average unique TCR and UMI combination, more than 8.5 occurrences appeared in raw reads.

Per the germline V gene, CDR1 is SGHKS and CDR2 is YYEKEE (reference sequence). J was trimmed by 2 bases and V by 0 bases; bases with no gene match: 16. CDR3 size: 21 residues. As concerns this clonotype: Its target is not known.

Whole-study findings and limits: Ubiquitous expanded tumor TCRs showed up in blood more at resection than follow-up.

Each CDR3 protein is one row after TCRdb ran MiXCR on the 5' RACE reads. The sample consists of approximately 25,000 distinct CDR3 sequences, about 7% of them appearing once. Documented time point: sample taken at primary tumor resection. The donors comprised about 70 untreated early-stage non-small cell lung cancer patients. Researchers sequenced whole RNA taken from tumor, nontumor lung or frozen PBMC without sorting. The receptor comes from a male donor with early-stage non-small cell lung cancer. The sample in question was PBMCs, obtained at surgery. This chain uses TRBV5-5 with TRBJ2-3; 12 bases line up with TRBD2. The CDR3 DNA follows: TGTGCCAGCAGCTTGGCTCCCGGTCTAGCGGGAGGGCAAACCAACACAGATACGCAGTATTTT. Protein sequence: CASSLAPGLAGGQTNTDTQYF.